This T cell receptor beta chain is drawn from a study of OX40 agonist ivuxolimab in advanced cancers. At the level of the study: Ivuxolimab is an agonistic anti-OX40 (CD134) antibody, and patients were treated with it. Study-level findings and limits: Specificity for antigen went undetermined in the expanded peripheral T cells.

Assay: immunoSEQ multiplex PCR; the TCRdb copy retains only in-frame clones and omits some. The sample yields fewer than 90,000 clones, over 75% seen once. About this clone itself: The antigen remains undetermined.

Trimming removed 6 bases from V and 4 bases from J, with 16 bases in between. This CDR3 is built from 15 residues. CDR1 and CDR2 (germline): MNHNS, SASEGT. Sequenced material: CD4+ or CD8+ T cells sorted from blood, taken in a trial of the OX40 agonist ivuxolimab. The source is an adult with an advanced solid tumor such as melanoma, head and neck, liver or kidney cancer. This rearrangement joins TRBV6-1 to TRBJ1-3, with D possibly matching TRBD1 (5 bases). CDR3 sequence: CASSPWGLGGNTIYF. The CDR3 DNA is TGTGCCAGCAGCCCATGGGGCCTGGGGGGAAACACCATATATTTT.